The 30 T cell receptor beta chains reported below all come from one sample, sequenced in a study of blood T cell repertoires in COVID-19. Only in-frame clones appear in the TCRdb table, and some are missing; sequencing was by immunoSEQ multiplex PCR. The sample shows a few hundred thousand clones, 80% to 90% of them seen only once. Sequencing was performed on peripheral blood. The source is a woman in her forties or fifties who had recovered from COVID-19.

This chain joins TRBV7-9 and TRBJ2-7; 11 bases agree with TRBD2. CDR3 length equals 15 residues. CDR1 is SEHNR, CDR2 FQNEAQ, per germline (reference sequence). V shed 5 bases, J shed 6 bases, and the junction held 9 bases outside the gene matches. The CDR3 DNA sequence: TGTGCCAGCAGCCAGACACTAGCGGGAGACGGCGAGCAGTACTTC. As protein: CASSQTLAGDGEQYF.

The chain uses TRBV6-5 and TRBJ1-1; D perhaps matches TRBD1 (5 bases). Per germline, CDR1 MNHEY and CDR2 SVGAGI. The CDR3 has 10 amino acids. The V and J ends lost 11 bases and 4 bases respectively, with 8 bases between them. The CDR3 DNA reads TGTGCCGGGGGGGGCACTGAAGCTTTCTTT. Translated: CAGGGTEAFF.

J is TRBJ2-7 and V is TRBV19, with 8 bases lining up with TRBD1. The germline V gene encodes CDR1 LNHDA and CDR2 SQIVND (reference sequence). V was clipped by 10 bases and J by 2 bases; unmatched bases: 7. CDR3 length equals 13 residues. The CDR3 sequence: CATQDRDTYEQYF. CDR3 coding DNA: TGTGCCACCCAGGACAGGGACACCTACGAGCAGTACTTC.

V and J are TRBV7-2 and TRBJ2-7; TRBD2 aligns across 7 bases. Germline CDR1 reads SGHTA; CDR2 reads FQGNSA. The V and J ends lost 5 bases and 6 bases, in that order; junction bases with no gene match: 10. The CDR3 sequence is 14 residues long. The CDR3 coding sequence is TGTGCCAGCAGCAGCGGCCTAGCGGTAGCCGAGCAGTACTTC. Amino acids: CASSSGLAVAEQYF.

The CDR3 spells CASSQGRDTEAFF. Written as DNA, the CDR3 is TGTGCCAGCAGCCAGGGGAGGGACACTGAAGCTTTCTTT. The chain has TRBV7-2 and TRBJ1-1; D is possibly TRBD1 (6 bases). The V and J ends lost 5 bases and 3 bases respectively, with 10 bases between them. The CDR3 sequence is 13 residues long. Germline CDR1 is SGHTA and CDR2 is FQGNSA.

CDR3 nucleotide sequence: TGTGCCAGCAGTGAAGCGCTATTAGCGGGAGGCTACGAGCAGTACTTC. Translating it yields CASSEALLAGGYEQYF. The rearrangement uses TRBV6-1 and TRBJ2-7; 10 nucleotides match TRBD2. In germline, CDR1 is MNHNS, CDR2 SASEGT. The CDR3 covers 16 residues. V dropped 0 bases and J dropped 3; count of bases not matched to a gene: 5.

As regards this clone: Other DNA sequences of this sample code for an identical CDR3. The chain links TRBV7-2 to TRBJ1-5, with 7 bases identical to TRBD1. Germline V gene lookup returns CDR1 SGHTA and CDR2 FQGNSA. This CDR3 is built from 14 residues. V shed 5 bases and J 2 bases; nucleotides not matched to a gene: 3. The CDR3 here is CASSPGQGNQPQHF. As DNA, the CDR3 is TGTGCCAGCAGCCCTGGACAGGGCAATCAGCCCCAGCATTTT.

V is TRBV9 and J is TRBJ1-5, with 7 bases fitting TRBD1. CDR3 length: 15 residues. V lost 7 bases, J lost 6 bases, and 13 bases stayed unmatched. The germline CDR1 and CDR2 sequences are SGDLS and YYNGEE. CDR3: CASGRTGVRGQPQHF. CDR3 nucleotide sequence: TGTGCCAGCGGCAGGACAGGCGTTCGGGGTCAGCCCCAGCATTTT.

Comment on this clone: Sequence at one end of the junction differs from germline and may be a read error. The rearrangement uses TRBV6-1 and TRBJ1-2, with TRBD1 matching over 8 bases. Germline-derived CDR1 and CDR2 are MNHNS and SASEGT. This CDR3 has 15 residues. CDR3 sequence reads: CASREGQGGNYGYTF. Here the CDR3 DNA reads TGTGCCAGCAGAGAAGGACAGGGTGGAAACTATGGCTACACCTTC.

This clone showed up just once. The J gene is TRBJ2-1, the V gene TRBV7-2; possible D gene TRBD2, 7 bases. This CDR3 region has 16 residues. Germline V gene lookup returns CDR1 SGHTA and CDR2 FQGNSA. The V end lost 4 bases, the J end lost 2 bases, and 15 bases lay between the germline ends. CDR3 nucleotides: TGTGCCAGCAGCTATAGGGGGGGCGTAACCTACAATGAGCAGTTCTTC. This translates into CASSYRGGVTYNEQFF. Supplemented by reference TRBV7-2 and TRBJ2-1, the full variable domain reads GAGVSQSPSNKVTEKGKDVELRCDPISGHTALYWYRQSLGQGLEFLIYFQGNSAPDKSGLPSDRFSAERTGGSVSTLTIQRTQQEDSAVYLCASSYRGGVTYNEQFFGPGTRLTVL.

The chain links TRBV5-6 to TRBJ2-7; 8 bases match TRBD2. CDR1 is SGHDT and CDR2 is YYEEEE in the germline V gene. The CDR3 is made up of 14 amino acids. J was trimmed by 3 bases and V by 2 bases; bases with no gene match: 4. This CDR3 reads CASSFFREGYEQYF. The CDR3 nucleotides read TGTGCCAGCAGCTTTTTCCGGGAGGGCTACGAGCAGTACTTC.

The rearrangement uses TRBV4-3 and TRBJ1-4; D unclear. The CDR3 has 13 amino acids. Germline values: CDR1 LGHNA, CDR2 YSLEER. V was shortened by 0 bases and J by 7 bases, with 6 bases between the two germline ends. CDR3 protein: CASSQDQREKLFF. CDR3 sequence (DNA): TGCGCCAGCAGCCAAGATCAGCGTGAAAAACTGTTTTTT.

V usage is TRBV2 and J usage is TRBJ2-7, with 8 bases matching TRBD1. CDR3 length: 13 amino acids. The V gene's germline CDR1 is SNHLY and CDR2 FYNNEI. With 6 bases clipped from V and 1 base from J, the junction kept 2 bases outside the gene matches. The CDR3 DNA is TGTGCCAGCAGCGGGACAGGATCCTACGAGCAGTACTTC. Translating gives CASSGTGSYEQYF.

This chain uses TRBV7-9 with TRBJ2-1, with D uncertain. V was cut by 1 base and J by 5 bases, with 6 bases left in between. Germline values: CDR1 SEHNR, CDR2 FQNEAQ (reference sequence). This CDR3 region has 13 residues. This chain's CDR3 is CASSLDSHNEQFF. In DNA, the CDR3 is TGTGCCAGCAGCTTAGACTCGCACAATGAGCAGTTCTTC. The variable domain in full, completed from reference TRBV7-9 and TRBJ2-1, reads DTGVSQNPRHKITKRGQNVTFRCDPISEHNRLYWYRQTLGQGPEFLTYFQNEAQLEKSRLLSDRFSAERPKGSFSTLEIQRTEQGDSAMYLCASSLDSHNEQFFGPGTRLTVL.

This clone was counted between two and nine times. The chain couples TRBV18 to TRBJ2-2; D uncertain. The germline V gene encodes CDR1 KGHSH and CDR2 LQKENI. The CDR3 sequence is 14 residues long. The V gene lost 4 bases and the J gene lost 0 bases, with 6 bases spanning the gap. CDR3 residues: CASSRATNTGELFF. The CDR3 region has the DNA TGTGCCAGCTCACGAGCGACGAACACCGGGGAGCTGTTTTTT. Filled out from reference TRBV18 and TRBJ2-2, the complete variable domain reads NAGVMQNPRHLVRRRGQEARLRCSPMKGHSHVYWYRQLPEEGLKFMVYLQKENIIDESGMPKERFSAEFPKEGPSILRIQQVVRGDSAAYFCASSRATNTGELFFGEGSRLTVL.

This clone has only one observation. This CDR3 is CASSLSLSGELDNEQFF. The CDR3 coding sequence is TGTGCCAGCAGCTTATCGCTTAGCGGGGAGTTAGACAATGAGCAGTTCTTC. The J gene is TRBJ2-1, the V gene TRBV7-3, with 8 bases identical to TRBD2. V gave up 2 bases and J gave up 5 bases; unmatched junction bases: 11. Germline loops: CDR1 SGHTA, CDR2 FQGTGA. The length of the CDR3 is 17 residues. Using reference TRBV7-3 and TRBJ2-1 for the parts outside the CDR3, the full variable domain is GAGVSQTPSNKVTEKGKYVELRCDPISGHTALYWYRQSLGQGPEFLIYFQGTGAADDSGLPNDRFFAVRPEGSVSTLKIQRTERGDSAVYLCASSLSLSGELDNEQFFGPGTRLTVL.

A note on this clone: Other DNA variants within this sample encode the same CDR3. The chain uses TRBV5-1 and TRBJ1-2; no firm D call. The V end was cut by 0 bases, the J end by 5 bases, with 5 bases between. Germline CDR1 reads SGHRS; CDR2 reads YFSETQ. This CDR3 contains 12 residues. DNA for the CDR3: TGCGCCAGCAGCTTGGCGGGGTATGGCTACACCTTC. Protein sequence: CASSLAGYGYTF.

The V gene is TRBV10-3, the J gene TRBJ1-1, with 10 bases lining up with TRBD1. The germline gives CDR1 ENHRY, CDR2 SYGVKD. Trimming cost V 2 bases and J 6 bases; bases outside gene matches: 6. The CDR3 covers 15 residues. CDR3: CAISEQGQGTAEAFF. The CDR3 DNA sequence: TGTGCCATCAGTGAGCAGGGACAGGGGACCGCTGAAGCTTTCTTT.

The chain has TRBV28 and TRBJ2-7, with TRBD2 as a possible D gene (5 bases). CDR3 length: 11 residues. V lost 5 bases and J lost 3, with 5 bases in between. Germline CDR1 is MDHEN and CDR2 is SYDVKM. CDR3 region: CASSDYYEQYF. DNA of the CDR3: TGTGCCAGCAGTGACTACTACGAGCAGTACTTC.

J is TRBJ1-1 and V is TRBV7-2; no definite D call. V was shortened by 2 bases and J by 3 bases, with 10 bases between the two germline ends. From germline, CDR1 is SGHTA and CDR2 FQGNSA. This CDR3 region has 14 residues. CDR3 sequence reads: CASSLFTADTEAFF. The DNA of the CDR3 is TGTGCCAGCAGCTTATTTACGGCGGACACTGAAGCTTTCTTT.

As DNA, the CDR3 is TGTGCCAGTAGTACCCCCGGTAGCGGGAGGGCGTATGAGCAGTACTTC. This codes for CASSTPGSGRAYEQYF. The genes are TRBV19 and TRBJ2-7; 11 bases line up with TRBD2. The CDR3 has 16 amino acids. From germline, CDR1 is LNHDA and CDR2 SQIVND (reference sequence). Trimming cost V 4 bases and J 7 bases; bases outside gene matches: 12.

V usage is TRBV4-3 and J usage is TRBJ1-2; D not certain. V was pared by 1 base and J by 7 bases, with 25 bases between. CDR1 and CDR2 from the germline V gene are LGHNA and YSLEER. The CDR3 covers 18 residues. The CDR3 sequence is CASSQASPNQGRVGGYTF. The CDR3 bases are TGCGCCAGCAGCCAAGCGTCCCCAAATCAAGGGAGGGTTGGTGGCTACACCTTC.

The chain has TRBV9 and TRBJ2-6; the match to TRBD2 covers 10 bases. The V gene end was trimmed by 1 base and the J gene end by 1 base; junction bases not matched to a gene: 2. Germline V gene lookup returns CDR1 SGDLS and CDR2 YYNGEE. The CDR3 is 17 residues long. The CDR3 DNA reads as TGTGCCAGCAGCGTAAGCGGGGGGGTTTCTGGGGCCAACGTCCTGACTTTC. It translates to CASSVSGGVSGANVLTF.

J is TRBJ2-5 and V is TRBV7-8; 8 bases align to TRBD2. Looked up from germline, CDR1 is SGHVS and CDR2 is FQNEAQ. The CDR3 totals 16 residues. Trimming removed 1 base from V and 5 bases from J; junction bases left unmatched: 9. This chain's CDR3 is CASSLVGAGGRETQYF. Written as DNA, the CDR3 is TGTGCCAGCAGCTTAGTGGGGGCGGGAGGTCGTGAGACCCAGTACTTC.

The chain is built from TRBV28 and TRBJ1-1; 9 positions match TRBD1. In germline, CDR1 is MDHEN, CDR2 SYDVKM. V shed 5 bases, J shed 2 bases, and the junction held 6 bases outside the gene matches. The CDR3 consists of 15 residues. The DNA of the CDR3 is TGTGCCAGCAGTGGCCCTACAGGGGGCAACACTGAAGCTTTCTTT. Its translation: CASSGPTGGNTEAFF.

The chain recombines TRBV28 with TRBJ2-4, with a tentative D call TRBD1 (6 bases). The CDR3 covers 14 residues. CDR1 is MDHEN and CDR2 is SYDVKM in the germline V gene. The ends were cut back, 7 bases at V and 7 bases at J, with 17 bases in the middle. The chain's CDR3 is CASTLDRIPNIQYF. The DNA of the CDR3 is TGTGCCAGCACCCTAGACAGGATTCCTAACATTCAGTACTTC. The entire variable domain, with the rest obtained from reference TRBV28 and TRBJ2-4, is as follows: DVKVTQSSRYLVKRTGEKVFLECVQDMDHENMFWYRQDPGLGLRLIYFSYDVKMKEKGDIPEGYSVSREKKERFSLILESASTNQTSMYLCASTLDRIPNIQYFGAGTRLSVL.

This clone was counted once. The chain employs TRBV28 and TRBJ2-5, with D tentatively TRBD2 (5 bases). V gave up 6 bases and J gave up 7 bases, with 21 bases separating them. CDR3 size: 15 residues. The germline V gene encodes CDR1 MDHEN and CDR2 SYDVKM. In DNA form, the CDR3 reads TGTGCCAGCAGGTCGGTGTCGAAAGACCGGGGGACCCAGTACTTC. The encoded protein is CASRSVSKDRGTQYF.

This clone was seen only a few times. V is TRBV7-9 and J is TRBJ2-1, with a tentative D call TRBD1 (5 bases). Trimming removed 3 bases at V and 7 bases at J, with 10 bases between. Per the germline V gene, CDR1 is SEHNR and CDR2 is FQNEAQ (reference sequence). The CDR3 has 13 residues. CDR3 in amino acids: CASSFSSGNEQFF. CDR3 coding DNA: TGTGCCAGCAGCTTTTCATCAGGGAATGAGCAGTTCTTC.

This sequence joins TRBV2 and TRBJ1-5; a possible D gene is TRBD1 (5 bases). Germline values: CDR1 SNHLY, CDR2 FYNNEI. Trimming shortened V by 8 bases and J by 3 bases, and 11 bases separated the two germline ends. The CDR3 sequence is 13 residues long. The CDR3 DNA is TGTGCCAGCGGGGGGGACTACAATCAGCCCCAGCATTTT. Translation gives CASGGDYNQPQHF.

CDR3 sequence (DNA): TGTGCCAGCAGTGACAGGGGGCGAGGCTACACCTTC. Translation: CASSDRGRGYTF. The chain links TRBV6-4 to TRBJ1-2; 7 bases align to TRBD1. CDR3 length equals 12 residues. With V trimmed by 2 bases and J by 8 bases, 2 bases remained unmatched. CDR1 and CDR2 from the germline V gene are MRHNA and SNTAGT.